Listed here are 20 T cell receptor beta chains from one sample, sequenced in a study of metastatic and nonmetastatic thyroid tumors. TCRdb re-analyzed the PCR reads through MiXCR. The table shows tens of thousands of clones, with around 13% occurring only once. Thyroid surgery had not been preceded by any treatment in any patient. The source material was tumor tissue. The receptors stem from a female donor with papillary thyroid cancer or a benign thyroid nodule (not recorded which). Some clones in this sample may be carry-over from other donors' samples.

Worth noting for this clone: Given a much more abundant clone one base away, this may be a read error. The chain is built from TRBV5-1 and TRBJ2-5; tentative D call: TRBD1 (6 bases). CDR1 is SGHRS and CDR2 is YFSETQ in the germline V gene. CDR3 length equals 12 residues. CDR3 loop: CASRDNQETHYF. The CDR3 region has the DNA TGCGCCAGCCGGGACAACCAAGAGACCCATTACTTC.

The table lists this clone with a few counts. A much larger clone lies a single base off, so this may be a read error. V gene TRBV12-5 combines with J gene TRBJ2-2; D is uncertain. Germline values: CDR1 LGHNT, CDR2 FRNRAP. V was cut by 3 bases and J by 9 bases, with 8 bases left in between. The CDR3 covers 12 residues. Written as DNA, the CDR3 is TGTGCTAGTGGTTTAGGCGCGTGGGAGCTGTTTTTT. Its translation is CASGLGAWELFF.

This clone was counted between two and nine times. The chain carries TRBV6-1 and TRBJ1-6; 8 bases are shared with TRBD1. CDR3 length: 14 amino acids. The germline V gene has CDR1 MNHNS and CDR2 SASEGT. V shed 3 bases, J shed 5 bases, and the junction held 0 bases outside the gene matches. CDR3 DNA: TGTGCCAGCAGTGAGGGACAGGATAATTCACCCCTCCACTTT. Amino acid sequence: CASSEGQDNSPLHF.

This clone was counted ten times or more. The gene calls are TRBV19 and TRBJ2-5; tentative D call: TRBD1 (6 bases). The CDR3 consists of 13 residues. Germline-derived CDR1 and CDR2 are LNHDA and SQIVND (reference sequence). Trimming removed 5 bases from V and 5 bases from J, with 12 bases in between. As DNA, the CDR3 is TGTGCCAGTAGTTTAACAAGGGGGGAGACCCAGTACTTC. It translates to CASSLTRGETQYF.

This clone has a handful of counts. This chain uses TRBV20-1 with TRBJ2-1; the D is unclear. In germline, CDR1 is DFQATT, CDR2 SNEGSKA (reference sequence). V was pared by 2 bases and J by 6 bases, with 5 bases between. CDR3 length: 11 amino acids. In DNA, the CDR3 is TGCAGTGCTAGAAGCCCCAATGAGCAGTTCTTC. It codes for CSARSPNEQFF.

This clone was recorded many times. V is TRBV10-3 and J is TRBJ2-7, with D perhaps assigned TRBD1 or TRBD2 (6 bases each). CDR1 ENHRY and CDR2 SYGVKD come from the germline V gene. This CDR3 has 15 amino acids. Trimming removed 2 bases at V and 4 bases at J, with 15 bases between. Here the CDR3 reads CAISEGYRGEYEQYF. The DNA for the CDR3 is TGTGCCATCAGTGAGGGGTATAGGGGGGAATACGAGCAGTACTTC.

J is TRBJ2-1 and V is TRBV11-2; 11 bases fit TRBD2. Germline loops: CDR1 SGHAT, CDR2 FQNNGV. The V segment lost 4 bases and the J segment 10 bases; nucleotides outside the gene matches: 9. This CDR3 has 15 residues. The DNA of the CDR3 is TGTGCCAGCAGCTCACTAGCGGGGGCGGGGAGGGAGCAGTTCTTC. Translation gives CASSSLAGAGREQFF. The variable domain in full, with the rest retrieved from reference TRBV11-2 and TRBJ2-1, is EAGVAQSPRYKIIEKRQSVAFWCNPISGHATLYWYQQILGQGPKLLIQFQNNGVVDDSQLPKDRFSAERLKGVDSTLKIQPAKLEDSAVYLCASSSLAGAGREQFFGPGTRLTVL.

The table lists this clone with many counts. J is TRBJ2-7 and V is TRBV6-1; 9 nucleotides line up with TRBD1. The CDR3 totals 13 residues. Germline CDR1 is MNHNS and CDR2 is SASEGT. The V segment lost 5 bases and the J segment 3 bases; nucleotides outside the gene matches: 2. CDR3 region: CASSLGQGYEQYF. The CDR3 nucleotides read TGTGCCAGCAGTCTGGGACAGGGCTACGAGCAGTACTTC.

This clone was observed a handful of times. The chain couples TRBV14 to TRBJ2-1; D remains ambiguous. V was cut by 4 bases and J by 12 bases, with 10 bases left in between. There are 11 residues in the CDR3. The germline V gene encodes CDR1 SGHDN and CDR2 FVKESK. This CDR3 is CASSPGQRQFF. The CDR3 nucleotides are TGTGCCAGCAGCCCCGGGCAAAGGCAGTTCTTC.

Only a few counts were recorded for this clone. The chain employs TRBV3-1 and TRBJ1-1; D gene ambiguous. CDR3 length: 13 residues. Germline V gene lookup returns CDR1 LGHDT and CDR2 YNNKEL (reference sequence). Trimming took 3 bases from V and 7 from J, leaving 12 bases between them. The CDR3 sequence: CASSQNSGREAFF. The CDR3 DNA is TGTGCCAGCAGCCAGAACAGTGGCCGTGAAGCTTTCTTT.

This chain joins TRBV4-2 and TRBJ2-1; maybe TRBD2 (6 bases). CDR3 size: 13 residues. Germline CDR1 and CDR2: LGHNA and YNFKEQ. V was cut by 5 bases and J by 8 bases, with 13 bases left in between. The CDR3 sequence: CASSKTRIDEQFF. As DNA, the CDR3 is TGTGCCAGCAGCAAGACTAGAATCGATGAGCAGTTCTTC.

As regards this clone: This could be a read error, since a much larger clone is one nucleotide away. The genes are TRBV9 and TRBJ2-7, with D perhaps TRBD1 or TRBD2 (5 bases each). V gave up 6 bases and J gave up 9 bases, with 13 bases separating them. The CDR3 loop spans 11 amino acids. The germline gives CDR1 SGDLS, CDR2 YYNGEE. In DNA, the CDR3 is TGTGCCAGCATCGGAGGTGGGGGGCAGTACTTC. This encodes CASIGGGGQYF.

Turning to this clone: The sample contains more than one DNA sequence encoding this CDR3. The chain links TRBV28 to TRBJ1-1; D not resolved. The germline CDR1 and CDR2 sequences are MDHEN and SYDVKM. The CDR3 is 15 residues long. V was trimmed by 3 bases and J by 5 bases, leaving 16 bases between them. The CDR3 region is CASSFPGSVLTEAFF. CDR3 nucleotides: TGTGCCAGCAGTTTCCCGGGGTCGGTTTTAACTGAAGCTTTCTTT.

This clone was found many times. Other nucleotide sequences in the sample specify the same CDR3. The chain combines TRBV12-3 or TRBV12-4 with TRBJ2-4; perhaps TRBD1 as D (6 bases). The V end lost 5 bases, the J end lost 7 bases, and 18 bases lay between the germline ends. CDR3 size: 15 residues. The CDR3 DNA reads as TGTGCCAGCAGTGCACAGGGAGTCGGAAGGAACATTCAGTACTTC. It specifies CASSAQGVGRNIQYF.

This clone was observed many times. This chain connects TRBV15 to TRBJ2-7; 13 bases are shared with TRBD2. The V and J ends lost 5 bases and 7 bases, in that order; junction bases with no gene match: 8. Germline V gives CDR1 LNHNV, CDR2 YYDKDF (reference sequence). The CDR3 contains 15 residues. Here the CDR3 reads CATSRGLAGAREQYF. The CDR3 nucleotides read TGTGCCACCAGCCGAGGACTAGCGGGAGCGCGGGAGCAGTACTTC.

This clone has a count of ten or more. The chain uses TRBV11-2 and TRBJ2-7; D not resolved. The V end was cut by 0 bases, the J end by 1 base, with 10 bases between. From germline, CDR1 is SGHAT and CDR2 FQNNGV. This CDR3 has 15 residues. CDR3 region: CASSLDQLRSYEQYF. Here the CDR3 DNA reads TGTGCCAGCAGCTTAGATCAGTTACGATCCTACGAGCAGTACTTC.

The chain couples TRBV5-1 to TRBJ2-7, with no clear D. V lost 3 bases and J 2 bases, leaving 12 bases between the germline ends. Germline CDR1 is SGHRS and CDR2 is YFSETQ. This CDR3 contains 14 residues. The CDR3 spells CASSWAWPAYEQYF. The DNA for the CDR3 is TGCGCCAGCAGCTGGGCTTGGCCGGCCTACGAGCAGTACTTC.

In its sample, this clone was seen a few times. Given a much more abundant clone one base away, this may be a read error. This same CDR3 is encoded by further DNA sequences in the sample. The chain combines TRBV24-1 with TRBJ2-5, with D perhaps matching TRBD1 (6 bases). The CDR3 is 14 residues long. V was pared by 3 bases and J by 3 bases, with 10 bases between. The germline gives CDR1 KGHDR, CDR2 SFDVKD. CDR3 sequence reads: CATSDVGTKETQYF. The CDR3, as DNA: TGTGCCACCAGTGATGTAGGGACAAAAGAGACCCAGTACTTC.

V usage is TRBV28 and J usage is TRBJ2-7; D is ambiguous. Germline V gene sequence: CDR1 MDHEN, CDR2 SYDVKM. The CDR3 consists of 13 residues. The V gene lost 6 bases and the J gene lost 2 bases, with 11 bases spanning the gap. The CDR3 loop is CASSPAAAYEQYF. The CDR3 nucleotides are TGTGCCAGCAGCCCGGCAGCAGCCTACGAGCAGTACTTC.

A few counts support this clone. Being one base from a much bigger clone, this may be a read error. The identical CDR3 is also encoded by other nucleotide sequences in the sample. The J gene is TRBJ1-6, the V gene TRBV6-2 or TRBV6-3, with D possibly being TRBD1 (6 bases). This CDR3 has 15 residues. Per germline, CDR1 MNHEY and CDR2 SVGEGT. DNA for the CDR3: TGTGCCAGCAGTTACACCGGGCAGGGGAACTCACCCCCCCACTTT. Protein product: CASSYTGQGNSPPHF.